The 3 T cell receptor beta chains listed next were all sequenced from one sample in a study of cytomegalovirus exposure and HLA in healthy donors. Clones were read by immunoSEQ multiplex PCR, and TCRdb kept only the in-frame ones, dropping some. The sample lists 85,000 to 120,000 clones; about 94% were seen once. Sample: PBMCs. The receptors were sampled from a woman aged 18-30 years in good health and CMV-seronegative.

The chain combines TRBV5-6 with TRBJ2-7, with 7 nucleotides matching TRBD2. With 5 bases clipped from V and 4 bases from J, the junction kept 3 bases outside the gene matches. Germline V gives CDR1 SGHDT, CDR2 YYEEEE. CDR3 length: 12 amino acids. CDR3 coding DNA: TGTGCCAGCAGTCTGGGAGGGTACGAGCAGTACTTC. The encoded protein is CASSLGGYEQYF.

The chain recombines TRBV6-5 with TRBJ1-5, with D possibly being TRBD1 (6 bases). The V and J ends lost 2 bases and 9 bases respectively, with 17 bases between them. Germline V gene lookup returns CDR1 MNHEY and CDR2 SVGAGI. The CDR3 is 15 amino acids. CDR3 DNA sequence: TGTGCCAGCAGTTACAGCACAGGGAGCAGTGGGCCCCAGCATTTT. Protein: CASSYSTGSSGPQHF.

CDR3: CASSVSYSGANVLTF. The CDR3 DNA follows: TGTGCCAGCAGCGTGAGCTATTCTGGGGCCAACGTCCTGACTTTC. The chain employs TRBV9 and TRBJ2-6; D remains unclear. Trimming left V 2 bases short and J 1 base short, with 7 bases between. The germline CDR1 and CDR2 sequences are SGDLS and YYNGEE. The CDR3 runs to 15 residues.